What follows is one TCR beta chain and its context. Each participant's cohort was designated according to participant-reported clinical history. Methods used by the authors: By means of reference gene primer amplification, nucleated cell counts were estimated. Assay: immunoSEQ multiplex PCR; the TCRdb copy retains only in-frame clones and omits some. From that table come the V and J calls and clone size; the DNA was used to work out D and trimming. The table records some 300,000 clones, about 90% of them present only once. The CDR3 sequence is 19 residues long. V lost 0 bases, J lost 5 bases, and 10 bases stayed unmatched. CDR1 and CDR2 from the germline V gene are LGHNA and YNFKEQ. The data belong to a study of blood T cell repertoires in COVID-19. Study overall: Both acute and convalescent COVID-19 samples were obtained from the United States, Italy and Spain. PBMCs, B-cell-depleted T cells, or T cells provided the cDNA or gDNA that made up the material.

Material: PBMCs or T cells enriched from blood (not recorded which). This receptor was obtained from a woman aged 50 to 65 who had been exposed to COVID-19. This chain links TRBV4-2 with TRBJ2-7; 16 positions agree with TRBD2. The CDR3 sequence: CASSQEGTSGGGSGDEQYF. The CDR3 DNA follows: TGTGCCAGCAGCCAAGAGGGGACTAGCGGGGGGGGCTCTGGCGACGAGCAGTACTTC.